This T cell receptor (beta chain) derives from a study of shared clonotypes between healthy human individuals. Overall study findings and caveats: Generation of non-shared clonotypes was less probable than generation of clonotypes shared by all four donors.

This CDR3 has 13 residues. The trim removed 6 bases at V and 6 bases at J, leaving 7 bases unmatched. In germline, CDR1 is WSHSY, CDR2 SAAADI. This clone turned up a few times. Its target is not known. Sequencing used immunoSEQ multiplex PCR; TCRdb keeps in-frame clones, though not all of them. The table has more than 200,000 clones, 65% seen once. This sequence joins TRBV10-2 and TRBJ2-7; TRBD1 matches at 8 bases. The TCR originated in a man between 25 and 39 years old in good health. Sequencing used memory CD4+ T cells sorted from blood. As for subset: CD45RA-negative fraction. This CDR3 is CASRLRTGFEQYF. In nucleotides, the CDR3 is TGCGCCAGCAGATTGAGGACAGGGTTCGAGCAGTACTTC.